Below are 20 T cell receptor beta chains sequenced from a single sample in a study of T-cell memory formation after mild COVID-19. TCRdb reprocessed the 5' RACE reads with MiXCR, giving one entry per CDR3 protein. The sample shows 250,000 to 300,000 distinct CDR3 sequences, about 17% of them seen only once. Sequencing was performed on PBMCs or a T cell subset sorted from them (not recorded which). These receptors were taken from a man in his late teens or twenties who had mild COVID-19 (a few samples of this study predate the infection). Cell type and time point are not known.

This clonotype appeared a few times. The CDR3 region has the DNA TGTGCCAGCAGCAAGACAGGTGGAGCTAACTATGGCTACACCTTC. Protein sequence: CASSKTGGANYGYTF. The V gene is TRBV4-2, the J gene TRBJ1-2; tentatively, D is TRBD1 (6 bases). CDR1 and CDR2 from the germline V gene are LGHNA and YNFKEQ. Trimming pared 5 bases from V and 0 bases from J, leaving 13 bases between. The CDR3 is 15 residues long.

This clonotype was observed a handful of times. V and J are TRBV4-1 and TRBJ1-1; tentatively, D is TRBD1 (5 bases). The V end lost 0 bases, the J end lost 8 bases, and 10 bases lay between the germline ends. CDR1 is MGHRA and CDR2 is YSYEKL in the germline V gene. The CDR3 extends over 13 amino acids. The CDR3 bases are TGCGCCAGCAGCCAAGATAGGGCAGGGGAAGCTTTCTTT. It yields the protein CASSQDRAGEAFF.

This clonotype was picked up a small number of times. The V and J genes are TRBV2 and TRBJ2-1, with TRBD2 identical over 13 bases. Germline trimming cut 6 bases from V and 9 bases from J; bases unmatched to any gene: 5. Germline V gene sequence: CDR1 SNHLY, CDR2 FYNNEI. This CDR3 contains 14 residues. CDR3 DNA sequence: TGTGCCAGCAGAGGGACTAGCGGGGAGTCTGAGCAGTTCTTC. Translation gives CASRGTSGESEQFF.

There are many counts of this clonotype. This rearrangement joins TRBV6-4 to TRBJ2-3; tentative D call: TRBD2 (7 bases). Trimming took 2 bases from V and 4 from J, leaving 13 bases between them. Germline V gives CDR1 MRHNA, CDR2 SNTAGT. The length of the CDR3 is 15 residues. The CDR3 reads CASSDEGGAADTQYF. The CDR3 nucleotides read TGTGCCAGCAGTGACGAGGGGGGGGCCGCAGATACGCAGTATTTT.

This clonotype came up a few times. The J gene is TRBJ2-7, the V gene TRBV5-1, with TRBD1 matching over 7 bases. The CDR3 has 13 residues. The V segment lost 3 bases and the J segment 6 bases; nucleotides outside the gene matches: 6. Germline CDR1 SGHRS, CDR2 YFSETQ. The CDR3 sequence is CASSSDRAGEQYF. The CDR3 DNA is TGCGCCAGCAGCTCCGACAGGGCGGGCGAGCAGTACTTC. The full variable domain, completed using reference TRBV5-1 and TRBJ2-7, is KAGVTQTPRYLIKTRGQQVTLSCSPISGHRSVSWYQQTPGQGLQFLFEYFSETQRNKGNFPGRFSGRQFSNSRSEMNVSTLELGDSALYLCASSSDRAGEQYFGPGTRLTVT.

This clonotype showed up just a few times. The V gene is TRBV5-5, the J gene TRBJ1-1; D unresolved. Trimming took off 7 bases at V and 6 bases at J, with 13 bases between the two ends. This CDR3 has 12 amino acids. In germline, CDR1 is SGHKS, CDR2 YYEKEE (reference sequence). The CDR3 loop is CASAVLMPEAFF. In nucleotides, the CDR3 is TGTGCCAGCGCCGTTTTGATGCCTGAAGCTTTCTTT.

This clonotype was observed many times. The chain joins TRBV7-2 to TRBJ2-7; 9 nucleotides align to TRBD1. The CDR3 extends over 15 amino acids. Germline CDR1 and CDR2: SGHTA and FQGNSA. V lost 1 base, J lost 1 base, and 2 bases stayed unmatched. In DNA form, the CDR3 reads TGTGCCAGCAGCTTAGGGGGACAGGGTTCCTACGAGCAGTACGTC. This codes for CASSLGGQGSYEQYV.

This clonotype turned up a few times. This chain links TRBV28 with TRBJ2-5, with no clear D. Germline-derived CDR1 and CDR2 are MDHEN and SYDVKM. V lost 8 bases and J lost 4, with 8 bases in between. There are 11 residues in the CDR3. Here the CDR3 DNA reads TGTGCCAGCCTTGAACGAGAGACCCAGTACTTC. Translated: CASLERETQYF.

This clonotype showed up just a few times. The genes are TRBV15 and TRBJ2-3; D remains unclear. Germline loops: CDR1 LNHNV, CDR2 YYDKDF (reference sequence). Trimming took 1 base from V and 6 from J, leaving 11 bases between them. The CDR3 loop spans 14 amino acids. This CDR3 reads CATSRGNGLDTQYF. CDR3 DNA sequence: TGTGCCACCAGCAGAGGGAACGGGCTGGATACGCAGTATTTT.

The V call is TRBV27, the J call TRBJ1-5; a possible D gene is TRBD1 (6 bases). Germline V gene lookup returns CDR1 MNHEY and CDR2 SMNVEV (reference sequence). The CDR3 spans 12 residues. The V end lost 8 bases, the J end lost 4 bases, and 9 bases lay between the germline ends. DNA for the CDR3: TGTGCCAGCGGACAGTTTAATCAGCCCCAGCATTTT. As protein: CASGQFNQPQHF.

This sequence joins TRBV11-1 and TRBJ2-3, with D possibly matching TRBD1 (6 bases). This CDR3 has 15 amino acids. V gave up 3 bases and J gave up 5 bases, with 15 bases separating them. Germline lookup yields CDR1 SGHAT and CDR2 FQDESV (reference sequence). The CDR3 is CASSFSRQEVDTQYF. CDR3 coding DNA: TGTGCCAGCAGCTTCTCCCGACAGGAGGTAGATACGCAGTATTTT.

This clonotype has a handful of counts. This chain joins TRBV11-2 and TRBJ2-1; 8 bases map to TRBD2. Germline CDR1 is SGHAT and CDR2 is FQNNGV. The CDR3 loop spans 17 amino acids. V was clipped by 0 bases and J by 1 base; unmatched bases: 5. The CDR3 loop is CASSLDRASGSYNEQFF. CDR3 sequence (DNA): TGTGCCAGCAGCTTAGATCGGGCTAGCGGGTCCTACAATGAGCAGTTCTTC.

This clonotype has only a few counts. The rearrangement uses TRBV20-1 and TRBJ1-5; D call uncertain. Trimming left V 6 bases short and J 7 bases short, with 13 bases between. The CDR3 runs 12 residues. Per the germline V gene, CDR1 is DFQATT and CDR2 is SNEGSKA (reference sequence). The CDR3 DNA reads as TGCAGTGCCGGGAGTAGGGTGCAGCCCCAGCATTTT. It codes for CSAGSRVQPQHF.

This chain joins TRBV7-3 and TRBJ1-1, with 9 bases fitting TRBD1. This CDR3 has 14 amino acids. Germline assignment: CDR1 SGHTA and CDR2 FQGTGA. Trimming at V came to 5 bases and at J to 4 bases, leaving 5 bases not matched to a gene. CDR3 residues: CASSIQGAGTEAFF. The CDR3 region has the DNA TGTGCCAGCAGCATACAGGGGGCAGGCACTGAAGCTTTCTTT.

This clonotype was detected a few times. The chain employs TRBV12-3 or TRBV12-4 and TRBJ2-7; the D is unclear. The CDR3 covers 13 residues. Deletions cut 7 bases from V and 3 bases from J, with 13 bases between. The CDR3 is CASKNTGSYEQYF. CDR3 bases: TGTGCCAGCAAAAACACGGGTAGCTACGAGCAGTACTTC.

This chain connects TRBV6-2 or TRBV6-3 to TRBJ2-5; D might be TRBD2 (5 bases). The CDR3 has 11 residues. The V gene's germline CDR1 is MNHEY and CDR2 SVGEGT. Trimming cost V 4 bases and J 13 bases, with 13 bases left between them. CDR3 in DNA: TGTGCCAGCAGTTCCAGATCCGGAGGGTACTTC. This codes for CASSSRSGGYF.

There are a few counts of this clonotype. The rearrangement uses TRBV14 and TRBJ2-3; 8 nucleotides align to TRBD1. There are 14 residues in the CDR3. The V and J ends lost 5 bases and 8 bases, in that order; junction bases with no gene match: 9. The V gene's germline CDR1 is SGHDN and CDR2 FVKESK. In DNA form, the CDR3 reads TGTGCCAGCAGCTCGGGACAGGCTCAGGTTACGCAGTATTTT. Protein product: CASSSGQAQVTQYF.

This clonotype was observed a few times. This sequence joins TRBV29-1 and TRBJ1-2; D is unclear. CDR1 is SQVTM, CDR2 ANQGSEA, per germline. V gave up 3 bases and J gave up 7 bases, with 0 bases separating them. CDR3 length: 8 residues. The CDR3 reads CSVDGYTF. In DNA, the CDR3 is TGCAGCGTTGATGGCTACACCTTC.

This clonotype was seen a handful of times. The CDR3 DNA reads as TGCGCCAGCCGAATGCTCTTTGGAGAGACCCAGTACTTC. Its protein is CASRMLFGETQYF. This chain uses TRBV5-1 with TRBJ2-5; D remains unclear. CDR3 length: 13 residues. The germline V and J ends were trimmed by 7 bases and 4 bases, with 14 bases remaining between them. CDR1 is SGHRS and CDR2 is YFSETQ in the germline V gene.

This clonotype was seen at least ten times. This chain links TRBV20-1 with TRBJ2-3; D not resolved. Trimming took off 0 bases at V and 4 bases at J, with 8 bases between the two ends. The CDR3 is 13 amino acids. Looked up from germline, CDR1 is DFQATT and CDR2 is SNEGSKA (reference sequence). CDR3 nucleotides: TGCAGTGCTAGAGAGGGTGTCGCAGATACGCAGTATTTT. This gives the protein CSAREGVADTQYF.